This entry features one T cell receptor beta chain sequence. The CDR3 length is 13 residues. The germline CDR1 and CDR2 sequences are SGHDN and FVKESK. Primed by a sample-barcoded 5' primer and a J-beta primer mix, a second PCR proceeded for roughly 7 to 12 cycles. TCRdb re-called the 5' RACE reads through MiXCR, storing one row per CDR3 protein. The table includes about 930,000 distinct CDR3 sequences, 25% to 35% detected once. This sample stems from a study of blood T cells in healthy people across ages. This sample also belongs to another study, concerning T cells of mothers and their children. That source reports: Healthy Caucasian mothers, a few in number, and their six children were the donors. Normalized overlap was always slightly, never significantly, higher in related than unrelated mother-child pairs.

This sequence originates from a woman aged 40 to 50 in good health. This chain links TRBV14 with TRBJ2-4; the D gene is possibly TRBD2 (6 bases). The J call is uncertain, as TRBJ2-7 better fits the DNA end. The specimen sequenced was blood. The CDR3 sequence: CASSQGLKYEQYF. The CDR3 DNA reads as TGTGCCAGCAGCCAGGGACTGAAATACGAGCAGTACTTC.